One and the same sample provided the 9 T cell receptor beta chains below, sequenced in a study of T cell responses to AZD1222 COVID-19 vaccine. Some clones are missing from TCRdb's copy, which holds only in-frame ones; the method was immunoSEQ multiplex PCR. The data contain about 110,000 clones, roughly 90% of them singletons. The material was peripheral blood, obtained 28 days after the second AZD1222 dose. The origin of the receptors is an adult who received the AZD1222 COVID-19 vaccine.

In this sample, this clone turned up once. The chain joins TRBV28 to TRBJ2-1, with 13 bases identical to TRBD2. This CDR3 spans 17 amino acids. Per germline, CDR1 MDHEN and CDR2 SYDVKM. V trimming: 7 bases; J trimming: 5 bases; junction bases outside the gene matches: 11. The chain's CDR3 is CASNTQIGTSGNNEQFF. DNA for the CDR3: TGTGCCAGCAATACTCAGATCGGGACTAGCGGGAACAATGAGCAGTTCTTC.

The chain recombines TRBV6-1 with TRBJ2-7; the D is unclear. This CDR3 comprises 13 residues. The V and J ends lost 3 bases and 0 bases respectively, with 6 bases between them. In germline, CDR1 is MNHNS, CDR2 SASEGT. The CDR3 sequence is CASSERNSYEQYF. CDR3 in DNA: TGTGCCAGCAGTGAGCGGAACTCCTACGAGCAGTACTTC.

The V and J genes are TRBV28 and TRBJ2-7; possibly TRBD2 for D (5 bases). Germline assignment: CDR1 MDHEN and CDR2 SYDVKM. Trimming pared 2 bases from V and 3 bases from J, leaving 8 bases between. The CDR3 spans 13 residues. CDR3 nucleotides: TGTGCCAGCAGTTTACCGGGGAACTACGAGCAGTACTTC. Translating it yields CASSLPGNYEQYF.

The chain couples TRBV5-1 to TRBJ1-1; D call uncertain. The CDR3 runs to 14 residues. V was shortened by 0 bases and J by 7 bases, with 13 bases between the two germline ends. In germline, CDR1 is SGHRS, CDR2 YFSETQ. Here the CDR3 reads CASSLAGPGFEAFF. As DNA, the CDR3 is TGCGCCAGCAGCTTGGCCGGACCGGGCTTTGAAGCTTTCTTT.

The chain couples TRBV6-5 to TRBJ1-2, with 8 positions matching TRBD1. CDR3 length equals 13 residues. Unmatched junction bases numbered 10, after V lost 6 bases and J lost 10 bases. Per germline, CDR1 MNHEY and CDR2 SVGAGI. The CDR3 sequence: CASSSQDRAYYTF. CDR3 bases: TGTGCCAGCAGCTCCCAGGACAGGGCCTACTACACCTTC.

This chain uses TRBV18 with TRBJ2-5; 11 bases map to TRBD1. Unmatched junction bases numbered 7, after V lost 0 bases and J lost 4 bases. Germline-derived CDR1 and CDR2 are KGHSH and LQKENI. This CDR3 has 17 residues. Here the CDR3 DNA reads TGTGCCAGCTCACCACCTCTTGGACAGGGGGCGGGAGAGACCCAGTACTTC. Residues: CASSPPLGQGAGETQYF.

The chain combines TRBV3-1 (or the pseudogene TRBV3-2) with TRBJ2-1, with D hard to call. Between the trimmed V and J ends, which lost 1 base and 8 bases, there was a span of 12 bases. CDR3 length: 14 residues. CDR1 and CDR2 from the germline V gene are LGHDT and YNNKEL (reference sequence). The CDR3 bases are TGTGCCAGCAGCCAAGGGGTCATCGTGGATGAGCAGTTCTTC. Protein sequence: CASSQGVIVDEQFF.

In this sample, this clone turned up a few times. The chain employs TRBV30 and TRBJ2-2, with D hard to call. The V gene's germline CDR1 is GTSNPN and CDR2 SVGIG (reference sequence). V was shortened by 5 bases and J by 4 bases, with 14 bases between the two germline ends. CDR3 length: 14 residues. CDR3 region: CAWGLWGSTGELFF. CDR3 nucleotide sequence: TGTGCCTGGGGTCTCTGGGGTTCCACCGGGGAGCTGTTTTTT.

This clone was observed a single time. The chain couples TRBV18 to TRBJ1-4; 9 positions agree with TRBD1. Germline V gene lookup returns CDR1 KGHSH and CDR2 LQKENI. The CDR3 totals 15 residues. The V segment lost 2 bases and the J segment 6 bases; nucleotides outside the gene matches: 4. CDR3 DNA sequence: TGTGCCAGCTCACCAGTGGACAGGGGTGATGAAAAACTGTTTTTT. The encoded protein is CASSPVDRGDEKLFF.